This record concerns one T cell receptor beta chain sequence. Antigen unknown. The CDR3 is 13 residues long. Unmatched junction bases numbered 4, after V lost 2 bases and J lost 6 bases. The germline gives CDR1 MDHEN, CDR2 SYDVKM. Primers: 60 Vbeta forward and 13 Jbeta reverse. Sequencing was performed with immunoSEQ multiplex PCR; in TCRdb, only in-frame clones are kept and a portion is missing. This sample yields approximately 110,000 clones, of which about 74% are seen a single time; 4% to 4.5% belongs to the top ten. The source of the sample is a study of cytomegalovirus exposure and HLA in healthy donors. About the study: As an earlier analysis found, 150 million to 200 million T cells yielded about 120 million unique TCR beta sequences. Regarding the study as a whole: Per a prior analysis, the majority of TCR beta V segments were productive roughly 90% or roughly 30% of the time. Available immune exposure information was restricted to CMV serostatus only. Later analysis found that TCR beta chains associated with HLA were more clonally expanded than other, equally common chains.

The sequenced sample was PBMCs. The origin of this receptor is a woman in her fifties or sixties in good health and CMV-seropositive. The chain joins TRBV28 to TRBJ2-7, with TRBD2 matching 7 bases. CDR3 bases: TGTGCCAGCAGTTTACTGGGACTACCCGAGCAGTACTTC. Protein: CASSLLGLPEQYF.